Shown below are 22 T cell receptor beta chains from a single sample sequenced in a study of blood T cell repertoires in COVID-19. Only in-frame clones appear in the TCRdb table, and some are missing; sequencing was by immunoSEQ multiplex PCR. The sample carries roughly 40,000 clones, more than 80% recorded once. Material for sequencing was peripheral blood. Receptors originate from a man aged 45-65 years with COVID-19, enrolled during active disease.

V is TRBV7-2 and J is TRBJ2-4, with 9 bases lining up with TRBD1. Germline V gives CDR1 SGHTA, CDR2 FQGNSA. J gave up 9 bases and V 4 bases, and 10 bases lay outside the gene matches. The length of the CDR3 is 15 residues. The CDR3 nucleotides are TGTGCCAGCAGCTCCAGGCCGGGACAGGGATCCATTCAGTACTTC. It specifies CASSSRPGQGSIQYF.

J is TRBJ1-4 and V is TRBV21-1. TRBV21-1 is a recognized pseudogene. The CDR3 runs 11 residues. The chain's CDR3 is CASSTSEKLFF. The CDR3 DNA reads TGTGCCAGCAGCACCTCCGAAAAACTGTTTTTT.

CDR3 bases: TGTGCCACCAGCAGAGATTTATTAAACTACGAGCAGTACTTC. This gives the protein CATSRDLLNYEQYF. The chain links TRBV15 to TRBJ2-7; D unresolved. Germline values: CDR1 LNHNV, CDR2 YYDKDF (reference sequence). The ends were cut back, 0 bases at V and 3 bases at J, with 9 bases in the middle. This CDR3 spans 14 amino acids.

This rearrangement joins TRBV11-2 to TRBJ1-1; maybe TRBD1 (5 bases). This CDR3 is 13 amino acids long. Trimming took 7 bases from V and 2 from J, leaving 11 bases between them. The germline V gene has CDR1 SGHAT and CDR2 FQNNGV. CDR3 nucleotides: TGTGCCAGCACCAGGGACTCAAACACTGAAGCTTTCTTT. Translated, it gives CASTRDSNTEAFF.

The chain couples TRBV2 to TRBJ2-7; 9 bases fit TRBD2. The CDR3 is made up of 14 amino acids. Trimming at V came to 6 bases and at J to 7 bases, leaving 10 bases not matched to a gene. Germline V gene sequence: CDR1 SNHLY, CDR2 FYNNEI. In DNA form, the CDR3 reads TGTGCCAGCAGGGAGCAGACTAGCGGAACGGAGCAGTACTTC. Translated, it gives CASREQTSGTEQYF.

The chain couples TRBV7-9 to TRBJ2-7; D call uncertain. The CDR3 consists of 11 residues. Per germline, CDR1 SEHNR and CDR2 FQNEAQ (reference sequence). The V end was cut by 3 bases, the J end by 6 bases, with 6 bases between. CDR3 protein: CASSLISEQYF. DNA of the CDR3: TGTGCCAGCAGCTTGATTAGCGAGCAGTACTTC.

This sequence joins TRBV5-6 and TRBJ1-5; no clear D gene. The CDR3 runs to 13 residues. Germline V gene lookup returns CDR1 SGHDT and CDR2 YYEEEE. Trimming stripped 0 bases from V and 6 bases from J, with 7 bases between. The CDR3 DNA follows: TGTGCCAGCAGCTTGGGTCTTATTCAGCCCCAGCATTTT. Amino acids: CASSLGLIQPQHF.

This clone was detected once. The J gene is TRBJ2-3, the V gene TRBV15; D remains ambiguous. V was shortened by 0 bases and J by 0 bases, with 4 bases between the two germline ends. This CDR3 is 14 amino acids long. From germline, CDR1 is LNHNV and CDR2 YYDKDF (reference sequence). The CDR3 reads CATSRETSTDTQYF. CDR3 nucleotide sequence: TGTGCCACCAGCAGAGAAACTAGCACAGATACGCAGTATTTT. Full variable domain (remainder filled in from reference TRBV15 and TRBJ2-3): DAMVIQNPRYQVTQFGKPVTLSCSQTLNHNVMYWYQQKSSQAPKLLFHYYDKDFNNEADTPDNFQSRRPNTSFCFLDIRSPGLGDTAMYLCATSRETSTDTQYFGPGTRLTVL.

The chain carries TRBV6-5 and TRBJ2-7; TRBD2 agrees at 11 bases. The V segment lost 6 bases and the J segment 3 bases; nucleotides outside the gene matches: 4. Per germline, CDR1 MNHEY and CDR2 SVGAGI. The CDR3 is made up of 14 amino acids. The CDR3 bases are TGTGCCAGCAGAAGACTAGCGGGGATCTACGAGCAGTACTTC. Protein product: CASRRLAGIYEQYF.

V usage is TRBV11-2 and J usage is TRBJ2-7, with 7 positions matching TRBD2. This CDR3 region has 16 residues. Unmatched junction bases numbered 8, after V lost 1 base and J lost 2 bases. Germline CDR1 is SGHAT and CDR2 is FQNNGV. The DNA of the CDR3 is TGTGCCAGCAGCTTAGCGACAAAGCGGGGAACCTACGAGCAGTACTTC. As protein: CASSLATKRGTYEQYF. Looking up the rest from reference TRBV11-2 and TRBJ2-7 gives the full variable domain: EAGVAQSPRYKIIEKRQSVAFWCNPISGHATLYWYQQILGQGPKLLIQFQNNGVVDDSQLPKDRFSAERLKGVDSTLKIQPAKLEDSAVYLCASSLATKRGTYEQYFGPGTRLTVT.

V usage is TRBV10-3 and J usage is TRBJ2-7, with 14 bases fitting TRBD2. The germline V gene has CDR1 ENHRY and CDR2 SYGVKD. J was trimmed by 3 bases and V by 8 bases; bases with no gene match: 21. This CDR3 contains 20 residues. The CDR3 spells CAISKMRAGQGTSGSYEQYF. As DNA, the CDR3 is TGTGCCATCTCCAAAATGAGGGCGGGACAGGGGACTAGCGGGAGCTACGAGCAGTACTTC.

The genes are TRBV5-8 and TRBJ1-5; D gene ambiguous. The CDR3 totals 17 residues. Germline CDR1 reads SGHTS; CDR2 reads YDEGEE. Trimming removed 2 bases from V and 0 bases from J, with 15 bases in between. The DNA for the CDR3 is TGTGCCAGCAGCTTCGGGGTTGCGGTGTCTAGCAATCAGCCCCAGCATTTT. Translated: CASSFGVAVSSNQPQHF.

The V and J genes are TRBV4-3 and TRBJ2-7; 11 nucleotides agree with TRBD2. The CDR3 spans 14 residues. Germline CDR1 is LGHNA and CDR2 is YSLEER. With V trimmed by 4 bases and J by 6 bases, 5 bases remained unmatched. CDR3 region: CASSRGTSGAEQYF. DNA for the CDR3: TGCGCCAGCAGCCGCGGGACTAGCGGTGCCGAGCAGTACTTC.

The chain couples TRBV4-1 to TRBJ2-7; 9 bases are shared with TRBD1. The germline V gene has CDR1 MGHRA and CDR2 YSYEKL. The CDR3 consists of 15 residues. With V trimmed by 4 bases and J by 3 bases, 7 bases remained unmatched. The CDR3 coding sequence is TGCGCCAGCAGCCTGGGGAGGACAGGGGTCTACGAGCAGTACTTC. Its translation: CASSLGRTGVYEQYF.

This clone was seen once. This sequence joins TRBV7-2 and TRBJ2-3; D gene uncertain. V dropped 3 bases and J dropped 2 bases, with 21 bases sitting between them. The CDR3 is made up of 18 amino acids. Germline V gives CDR1 SGHTA, CDR2 FQGNSA. The CDR3 sequence is CASSLIPKSHYDTDTQYF. CDR3 in DNA: TGTGCCAGCAGCTTGATTCCGAAATCCCACTACGACACAGATACGCAGTATTTT.

The chain employs TRBV19 and TRBJ2-5; tentatively, D is TRBD1 (6 bases). With 2 bases removed from V and 0 bases from J, the gap between germline ends came to 13 bases. This CDR3 is 16 amino acids long. Germline-derived CDR1 and CDR2 are LNHDA and SQIVND (reference sequence). The CDR3 DNA reads TGTGCCAGTAGTATACTGGCAGGGGAGTACCAAGAGACCCAGTACTTC. It specifies CASSILAGEYQETQYF.

The chain carries TRBV5-1 and TRBJ2-2, with a weak D call TRBD1 (5 bases). CDR1 and CDR2 from the germline V gene are SGHRS and YFSETQ. The CDR3 is 15 amino acids. V lost 0 bases, J lost 2 bases, and 8 bases lay in between. The CDR3: CASSLDDRNTGELFF. CDR3 DNA: TGCGCCAGCAGCTTGGACGACAGAAACACCGGGGAGCTGTTTTTT.

This rearrangement joins TRBV29-1 to TRBJ2-7; 9 bases map to TRBD1. The germline V gene has CDR1 SQVTM and CDR2 ANQGSEA. The CDR3 is 14 residues long. The V segment lost 7 bases and the J segment 2 bases; nucleotides outside the gene matches: 9. The CDR3 DNA reads as TGCAGCGCGGCCGGGACAGGGCTTCCCTACGAGCAGTACTTC. Its protein product is CSAAGTGLPYEQYF.

The genes are TRBV30 and TRBJ2-1, with TRBD2 identical over 7 bases. The CDR3 is 11 residues long. Germline V gives CDR1 GTSNPN, CDR2 SVGIG (reference sequence). Trimming at V came to 7 bases and at J to 15 bases, leaving 12 bases not matched to a gene. In nucleotides, the CDR3 is TGTGCCTCCCCAGGGAGGGAAGTAACGTTCTTC. Translation gives CASPGREVTFF.

This clone was found a few times. In DNA, the CDR3 is TGTGCCAGCAGCCCGAACAGGGGCTCTGAAGCTTTCTTT. It is translated as CASSPNRGSEAFF. The rearrangement links TRBV7-6 to TRBJ1-1; 7 bases map to TRBD1. The CDR3 spans 13 residues. V shed 5 bases, J shed 6 bases, and the junction held 6 bases outside the gene matches. Germline-derived CDR1 and CDR2 are SGHVS and FNYEAQ. Full variable domain (outside the CDR3, taken from reference TRBV7-6 and TRBJ1-1): GAGVSQSPRYKVTKRGQDVALRCDPISGHVSLYWYRQALGQGPEFLTYFNYEAQQDKSGLPNDRFSAERPEGSISTLTIQRTEQRDSAMYRCASSPNRGSEAFFGQGTRLTVV.

V is TRBV7-2 and J is TRBJ2-1; 7 bases map to TRBD2. CDR3 size: 15 residues. The germline CDR1 and CDR2 sequences are SGHTA and FQGNSA. V shed 1 base, J shed 4 bases, and the junction held 4 bases outside the gene matches. The CDR3 region has the DNA TGTGCCAGCAGCTTAGTCGGTAGCGGGTACAATGAGCAGTTCTTC. Protein sequence: CASSLVGSGYNEQFF.

This chain joins TRBV5-5 and TRBJ1-5; 10 bases line up with TRBD1. The CDR3 covers 16 residues. V lost 7 bases, J lost 0 bases, and 7 bases stayed unmatched. CDR1 is SGHKS, CDR2 YYEKEE, per germline (reference sequence). CDR3 sequence reads: CASRSGTGVSNQPQHF. The DNA for the CDR3 is TGTGCCAGCCGATCCGGGACAGGGGTTAGCAATCAGCCCCAGCATTTT.